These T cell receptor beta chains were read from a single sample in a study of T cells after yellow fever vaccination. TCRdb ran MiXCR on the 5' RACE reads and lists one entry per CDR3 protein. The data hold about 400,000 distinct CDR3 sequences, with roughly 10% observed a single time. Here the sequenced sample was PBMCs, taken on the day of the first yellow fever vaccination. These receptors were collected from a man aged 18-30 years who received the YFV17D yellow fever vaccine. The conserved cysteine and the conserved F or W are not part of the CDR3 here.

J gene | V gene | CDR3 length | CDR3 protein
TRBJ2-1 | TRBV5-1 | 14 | ASSILRGSSYNEQF
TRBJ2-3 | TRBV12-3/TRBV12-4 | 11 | ASSLLLGDTQY
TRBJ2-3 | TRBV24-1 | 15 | ATSDSQGRRVTDTQY
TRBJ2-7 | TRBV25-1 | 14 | ASSEYPGGHSYEQY
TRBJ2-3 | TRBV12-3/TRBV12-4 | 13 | ASTSSGGSTDTQY
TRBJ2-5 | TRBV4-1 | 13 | ASSSLRTGWKTQY
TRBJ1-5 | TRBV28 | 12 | ASSLLLFAQPQH
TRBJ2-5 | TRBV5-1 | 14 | ASSSPRREFSETQY
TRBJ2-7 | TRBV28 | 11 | ASHDGSSYEQY
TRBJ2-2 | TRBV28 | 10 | ASSLQTGELF
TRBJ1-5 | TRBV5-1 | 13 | ASRQDGGSNQPQH
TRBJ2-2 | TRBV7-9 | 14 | ASSLRLARGTGELF
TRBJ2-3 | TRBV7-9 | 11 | ASSLDSADTQY
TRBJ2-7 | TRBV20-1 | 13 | SARSPGLADYEQY
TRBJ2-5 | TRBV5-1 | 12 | ASSLGTGQGTQY
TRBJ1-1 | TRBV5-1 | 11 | ASSLIGDTEAF
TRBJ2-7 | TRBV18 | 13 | ASGSGHPGSYEQY
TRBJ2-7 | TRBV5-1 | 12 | ASSLDGGRYEQY